This T cell receptor beta chain was identified during a study of blood T cell repertoires in COVID-19. About the study: Some COVID-19 samples were acute and others convalescent; all came from the United States, Italy and Spain. PBMCs, B-cell-depleted T cells, or T cells provided the cDNA or gDNA that made up the material.

Profiling relied on immunoSEQ multiplex PCR, and the TCRdb table lists in-frame clones only, not all of them. This sample has around 70,000 clones; 80% to 90% occur once, and the top ten carry roughly 5%. The germline CDR1 and CDR2 sequences are SGHTS and YDEGEE. V gave up 4 bases and J gave up 1 base; unmatched junction bases: 12. There are 19 residues in the CDR3. This receptor was obtained from a woman aged 80 or over with active or convalescent COVID-19. Material: peripheral blood. V and J are TRBV5-8 and TRBJ2-1, with TRBD2 matching over 12 bases. The CDR3 DNA follows: TGTGCCAGCAGCCACGGACTAGCGGGAATTTTTAGGTCCTACAATGAGCAGTTCTTC. Translating it yields CASSHGLAGIFRSYNEQFF.